The 8 T cell receptor beta chains listed next were all sequenced from one sample in a study of post-analysis software for immune sequencing data. Overall study findings and caveats: TRBV5-6, TRBV5-1 and TRBV20-1 belonged to a set of about five TRBV segments that were more frequent in patients than controls.

Their antigen targets remain unknown. Unique molecular identifiers had been added to the TCR beta cDNA libraries. One entry per CDR3 protein, called by TCRdb with MiXCR from the PCR reads. Counted here are about 800,000 distinct CDR3 sequences, just under 30% occurring once; the ten biggest clones make up under 0.7%. Sequencing was done on a sample of blood. The receptors originated from a girl aged 10 to 17 with multiple sclerosis.

There are a few counts of this clonotype. V and J are TRBV27 and TRBJ2-1; 7 positions agree with TRBD2. The germline V gene encodes CDR1 MNHEY and CDR2 SMNVEV (reference sequence). CDR3 length: 19 residues. V trimming: 3 bases; J trimming: 4 bases; junction bases outside the gene matches: 18. CDR3 bases: TGTGCCAGCAGTTTCACCCCAACTGGGGTAGCGGGCCTTTACAATGAGCAGTTCTTC. Residues: CASSFTPTGVAGLYNEQFF.

The rearrangement uses TRBV20-1 and TRBJ2-1, with D hard to call. Germline CDR1 DFQATT, CDR2 SNEGSKA (reference sequence). V was trimmed by 5 bases and J by 0 bases, leaving 11 bases between them. This CDR3 region has 14 residues. In nucleotides, the CDR3 is TGCAGTGCTCCTACCTTATACTCCTACAATGAGCAGTTCTTC. Translating gives CSAPTLYSYNEQFF.

In regard to this clonotype: The CDR3 ends on some other residue instead of the conserved phenylalanine or tryptophan, so this is likely a read error. The V and J genes are TRBV12-3 or TRBV12-4 and TRBJ2-3, with D possibly being TRBD1 (5 bases). This CDR3 region has 14 residues. The V end lost 7 bases, the J end lost 5 bases, and 16 bases lay between the germline ends. Written as DNA, the CDR3 is TGTGCCAGCAACGTAGGGGCCAGAGGAGATACGCAGTATTCT. Protein: CASNVGARGDTQYS.

This chain joins TRBV20-1 and TRBJ2-3, with D possibly matching TRBD2 (5 bases). Germline-derived CDR1 and CDR2 are DFQATT and SNEGSKA (reference sequence). The CDR3 spans 14 residues. V lost 3 bases to trimming and J lost 2 bases, with 12 bases between them. The CDR3 sequence: CSASLAGYTDTQYF. The CDR3 bases are TGCAGTGCTAGCCTGGCGGGTTACACAGATACGCAGTATTTT.

This chain uses TRBV5-1 with TRBJ1-4, with TRBD1 matching over 9 bases. V was clipped by 0 bases and J by 7 bases; unmatched bases: 4. Germline CDR1 is SGHRS and CDR2 is YFSETQ. The CDR3 is made up of 15 amino acids. The CDR3 region is CASSLAGQGVEKLFF. In DNA, the CDR3 is TGCGCCAGCAGCTTGGCGGGACAGGGAGTTGAAAAACTGTTTTTT. The full variable domain, with the rest looked up from reference TRBV5-1 and TRBJ1-4, is KAGVTQTPRYLIKTRGQQVTLSCSPISGHRSVSWYQQTPGQGLQFLFEYFSETQRNKGNFPGRFSGRQFSNSRSEMNVSTLELGDSALYLCASSLAGQGVEKLFFGSGTQLSVL.

The chain joins TRBV2 to TRBJ2-1; D is unclear. The V end was cut by 5 bases, the J end by 7 bases, with 9 bases between. The CDR3 spans 12 residues. Germline CDR1 and CDR2: SNHLY and FYNNEI. The CDR3 sequence is CASSFYGNEQFF. The CDR3 nucleotides read TGTGCCAGCAGTTTCTATGGAAATGAGCAGTTCTTC.

This clonotype was picked up a small number of times. The chain carries TRBV13 and TRBJ2-6, with no clear D. V was shortened by 1 base and J by 0 bases, with 7 bases between the two germline ends. Germline loops: CDR1 PRHDT, CDR2 FYEKMQ (reference sequence). This CDR3 is 16 amino acids long. The CDR3 DNA reads as TGTGCCAGCAGCTTAGCTACCGTCTCTGGGGCCAACGTCCTGACTTTC. It specifies CASSLATVSGANVLTF.

The rearrangement uses TRBV24-1 and TRBJ2-5; 9 bases map to TRBD1. J gave up 4 bases and V 3 bases, and 8 bases lay outside the gene matches. The CDR3 is made up of 16 amino acids. Per the germline V gene, CDR1 is KGHDR and CDR2 is SFDVKD. CDR3 DNA: TGTGCCACCAGTGATGCGGACAGGGGCTTAGGAGAGACCCAGTACTTC. Protein: CATSDADRGLGETQYF.